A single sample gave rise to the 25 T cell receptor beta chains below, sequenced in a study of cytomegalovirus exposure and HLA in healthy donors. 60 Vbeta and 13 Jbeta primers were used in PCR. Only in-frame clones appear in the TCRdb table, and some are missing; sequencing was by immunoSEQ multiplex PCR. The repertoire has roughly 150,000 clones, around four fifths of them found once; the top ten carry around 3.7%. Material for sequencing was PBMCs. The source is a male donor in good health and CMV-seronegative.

The CDR3 loop is CATSRGTVTNEKLFF. The DNA of the CDR3 is TGTGCCACCAGCAGAGGGACAGTAACTAATGAAAAACTGTTTTTT. This chain links TRBV15 with TRBJ1-4; maybe TRBD1 (6 bases). The germline V gene encodes CDR1 LNHNV and CDR2 YYDKDF (reference sequence). V dropped 1 base and J dropped 1 base, with 7 bases sitting between them. This CDR3 is built from 15 residues.

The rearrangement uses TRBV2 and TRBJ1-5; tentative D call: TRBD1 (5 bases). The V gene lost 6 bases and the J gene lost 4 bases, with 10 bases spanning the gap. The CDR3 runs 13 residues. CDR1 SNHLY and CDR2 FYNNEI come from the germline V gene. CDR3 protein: CASRRQTNQPQHF. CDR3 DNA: TGTGCCAGCAGGAGACAGACTAATCAGCCCCAGCATTTT.

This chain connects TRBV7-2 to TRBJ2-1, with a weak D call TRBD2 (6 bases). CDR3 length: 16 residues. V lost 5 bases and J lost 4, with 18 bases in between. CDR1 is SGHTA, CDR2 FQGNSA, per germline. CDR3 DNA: TGTGCCAGCAGCCCTCCGGGGGTGAAGGGTTACAATGAGCAGTTCTTC. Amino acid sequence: CASSPPGVKGYNEQFF.

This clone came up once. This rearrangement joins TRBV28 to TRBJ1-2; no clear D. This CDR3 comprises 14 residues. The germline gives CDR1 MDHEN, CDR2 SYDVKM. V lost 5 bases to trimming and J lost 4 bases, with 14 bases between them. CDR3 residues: CASSPVGVGYGYTF. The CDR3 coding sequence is TGTGCCAGCAGTCCTGTCGGGGTAGGCTATGGCTACACCTTC.

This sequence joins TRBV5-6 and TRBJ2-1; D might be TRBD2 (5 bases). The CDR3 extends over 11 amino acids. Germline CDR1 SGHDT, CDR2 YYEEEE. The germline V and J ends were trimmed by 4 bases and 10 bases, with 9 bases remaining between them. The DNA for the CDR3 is TGTGCCAGCAGCGCGGGTTTCGAGCAGTTCTTC. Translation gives CASSAGFEQFF.

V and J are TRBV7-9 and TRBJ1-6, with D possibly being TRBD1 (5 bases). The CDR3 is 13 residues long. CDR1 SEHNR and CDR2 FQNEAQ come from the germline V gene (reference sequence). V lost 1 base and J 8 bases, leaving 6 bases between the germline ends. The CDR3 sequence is CASSLEGDSPLHF. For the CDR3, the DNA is TGTGCCAGCAGCTTAGAAGGGGATTCACCCCTCCACTTT.

CDR3 DNA sequence: TGTGCCAGTAGTAGGGGCGGGGGGGCGGGTATCAATGAGCAGTTCTTC. This codes for CASSRGGGAGINEQFF. The J gene is TRBJ2-1, the V gene TRBV19; 9 positions match TRBD2. The V segment lost 4 bases and the J segment 6 bases; nucleotides outside the gene matches: 10. The CDR3 extends over 16 amino acids. In germline, CDR1 is LNHDA, CDR2 SQIVND (reference sequence). Filled out from reference TRBV19 and TRBJ2-1, the complete variable domain reads DGGITQSPKYLFRKEGQNVTLSCEQNLNHDAMYWYRQDPGQGLRLIYYSQIVNDFQKGDIAEGYSVSREKKESFPLTVTSAQKNPTAFYLCASSRGGGAGINEQFFGPGTRLTVL.

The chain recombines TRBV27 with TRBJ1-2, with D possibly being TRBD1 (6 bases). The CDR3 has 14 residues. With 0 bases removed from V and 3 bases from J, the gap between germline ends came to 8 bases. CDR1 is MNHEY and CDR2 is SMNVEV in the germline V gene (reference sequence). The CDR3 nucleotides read TGTGCCAGCAGTTTATCCGGGGGGCACTATGGCTACACCTTC. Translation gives CASSLSGGHYGYTF.

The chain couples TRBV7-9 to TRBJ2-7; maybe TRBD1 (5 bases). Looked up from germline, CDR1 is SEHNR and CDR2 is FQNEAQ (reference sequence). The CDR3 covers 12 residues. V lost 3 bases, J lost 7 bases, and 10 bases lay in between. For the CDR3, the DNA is TGTGCCAGCAGCTTGGGGCGATGGGAGCAGTACTTC. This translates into CASSLGRWEQYF.

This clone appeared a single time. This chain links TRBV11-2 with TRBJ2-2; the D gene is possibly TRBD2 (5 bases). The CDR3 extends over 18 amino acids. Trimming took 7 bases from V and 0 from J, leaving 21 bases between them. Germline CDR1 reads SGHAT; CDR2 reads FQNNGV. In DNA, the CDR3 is TGTGCCAGCACTAGTTTTTCCGGGAAGGTGGCGAACACCGGGGAGCTGTTTTTT. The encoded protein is CASTSFSGKVANTGELFF.

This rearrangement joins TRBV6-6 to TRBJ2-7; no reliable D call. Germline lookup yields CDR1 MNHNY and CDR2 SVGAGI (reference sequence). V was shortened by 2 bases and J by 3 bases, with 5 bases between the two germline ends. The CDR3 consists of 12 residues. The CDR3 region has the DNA TGTGCCAGCAGTTACGCTAACTACGAGCAGTACTTC. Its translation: CASSYANYEQYF.

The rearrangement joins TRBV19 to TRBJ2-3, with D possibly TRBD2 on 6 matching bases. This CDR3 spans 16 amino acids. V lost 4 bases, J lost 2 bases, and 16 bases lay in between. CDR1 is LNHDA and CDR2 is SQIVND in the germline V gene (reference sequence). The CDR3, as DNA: TGTGCCAGTAGTACTCCTCCGGGACTTCACACAGATACGCAGTATTTT. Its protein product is CASSTPPGLHTDTQYF.

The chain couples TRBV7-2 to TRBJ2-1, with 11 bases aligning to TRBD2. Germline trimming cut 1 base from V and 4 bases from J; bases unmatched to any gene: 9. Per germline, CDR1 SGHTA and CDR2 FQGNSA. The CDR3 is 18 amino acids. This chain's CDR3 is CASSLVGLAGGQYNEQFF. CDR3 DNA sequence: TGTGCCAGCAGCTTAGTTGGGTTAGCGGGGGGGCAATACAATGAGCAGTTCTTC.

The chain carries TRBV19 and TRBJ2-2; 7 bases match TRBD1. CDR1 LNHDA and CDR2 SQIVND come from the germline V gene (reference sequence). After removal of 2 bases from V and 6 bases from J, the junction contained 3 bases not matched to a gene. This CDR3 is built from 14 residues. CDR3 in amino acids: CASSITQGAGELFF. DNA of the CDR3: TGTGCCAGTAGTATAACTCAGGGGGCCGGGGAGCTGTTTTTT.

Here the CDR3 DNA reads TGTGCCAGCGGGCTAGCGGGAGCCTACAATGAGCAGTTCTTC. Translated, it gives CASGLAGAYNEQFF. This chain connects TRBV6-5 to TRBJ2-1; 10 bases are a match to TRBD2. V lost 8 bases, J lost 2 bases, and 3 bases stayed unmatched. In germline, CDR1 is MNHEY, CDR2 SVGAGI. The length of the CDR3 is 14 residues.

In DNA form, the CDR3 reads TGTGCCAGCAGTTTATCGGGGCTGAACGAAAAACTGTTTTTT. Translated: CASSLSGLNEKLFF. The rearrangement links TRBV27 to TRBJ1-4, with a tentative D call TRBD1 (5 bases). Looked up from germline, CDR1 is MNHEY and CDR2 is SMNVEV (reference sequence). The length of the CDR3 is 14 residues. V lost 0 bases and J lost 8, with 10 bases in between.

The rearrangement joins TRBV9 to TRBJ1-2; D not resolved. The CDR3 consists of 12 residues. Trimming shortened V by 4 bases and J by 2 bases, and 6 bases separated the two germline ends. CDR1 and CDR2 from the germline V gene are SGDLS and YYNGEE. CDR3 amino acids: CASSRENYGYTF. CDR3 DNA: TGTGCCAGCAGCCGAGAAAACTATGGCTACACCTTC.

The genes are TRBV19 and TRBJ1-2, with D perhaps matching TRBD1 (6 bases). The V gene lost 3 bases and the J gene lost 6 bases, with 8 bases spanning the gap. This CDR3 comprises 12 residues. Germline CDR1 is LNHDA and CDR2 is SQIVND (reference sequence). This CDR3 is CASSIQGNGYTF. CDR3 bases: TGTGCCAGTAGTATTCAGGGGAATGGCTACACCTTC.

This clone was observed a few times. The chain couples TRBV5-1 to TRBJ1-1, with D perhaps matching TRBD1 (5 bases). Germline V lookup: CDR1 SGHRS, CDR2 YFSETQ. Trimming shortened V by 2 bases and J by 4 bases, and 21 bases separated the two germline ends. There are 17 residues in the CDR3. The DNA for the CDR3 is TGCGCCAGCAGCTTAGGCAGGGAGGGACTCGTCGGCACTGAAGCTTTCTTT. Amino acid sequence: CASSLGREGLVGTEAFF.

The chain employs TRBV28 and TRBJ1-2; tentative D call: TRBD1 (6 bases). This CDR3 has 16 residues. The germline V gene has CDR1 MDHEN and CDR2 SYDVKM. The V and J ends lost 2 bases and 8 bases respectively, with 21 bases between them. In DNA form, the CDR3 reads TGTGCCAGCAGTTTAGTTCCCGATTCCGGGACAATGGGCTACACCTTC. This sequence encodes CASSLVPDSGTMGYTF.

This CDR3 is CASSAPSGRYEQYF. In nucleotides, the CDR3 is TGTGCCAGCAGCGCACCGAGCGGGAGGTACGAGCAGTACTTC. J is TRBJ2-7 and V is TRBV28, with 9 positions matching TRBD2. The CDR3 has 14 residues. The junction had 7 bases not matched to a gene; V was cut back by 6 bases and J by 4 bases. Germline V gene lookup returns CDR1 MDHEN and CDR2 SYDVKM.

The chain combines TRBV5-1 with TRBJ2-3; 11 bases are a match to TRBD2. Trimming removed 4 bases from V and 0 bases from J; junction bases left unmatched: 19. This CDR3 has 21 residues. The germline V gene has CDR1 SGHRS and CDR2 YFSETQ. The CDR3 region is CASSPELNGLAGYTSTDTQYF. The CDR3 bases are TGCGCCAGCAGCCCTGAACTTAACGGACTAGCGGGTTATACTAGCACAGATACGCAGTATTTT.

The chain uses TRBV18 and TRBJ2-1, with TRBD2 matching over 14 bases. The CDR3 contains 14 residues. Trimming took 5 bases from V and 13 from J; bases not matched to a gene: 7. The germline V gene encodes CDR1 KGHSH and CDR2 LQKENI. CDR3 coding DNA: TGTGCCAGCTCATTCCCGACTAGCGGGGGGGGACAGTTCTTC. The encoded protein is CASSFPTSGGGQFF.

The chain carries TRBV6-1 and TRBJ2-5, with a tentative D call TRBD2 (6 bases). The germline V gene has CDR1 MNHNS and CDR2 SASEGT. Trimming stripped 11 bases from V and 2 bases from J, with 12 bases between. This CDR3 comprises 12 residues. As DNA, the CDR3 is TGTGCCGCAGGAGGGCTTCAAGAGACCCAGTACTTC. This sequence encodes CAAGGLQETQYF.

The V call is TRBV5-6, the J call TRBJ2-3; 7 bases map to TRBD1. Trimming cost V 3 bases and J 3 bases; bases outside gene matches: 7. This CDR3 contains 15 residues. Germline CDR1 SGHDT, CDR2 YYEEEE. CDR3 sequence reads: CASSWMGRGTDTQYF. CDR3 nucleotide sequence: TGTGCCAGCAGCTGGATGGGCAGGGGGACAGATACGCAGTATTTT. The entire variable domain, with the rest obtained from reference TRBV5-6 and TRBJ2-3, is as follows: DAGVTQSPTHLIKTRGQQVTLRCSPKSGHDTVSWYQQALGQGPQFIFQYYEEEERQRGNFPDRFSGHQFPNYSSELNVNALLLGDSALYLCASSWMGRGTDTQYFGPGTRLTVL.